The 23 T cell receptor beta chains reported below all come from one sample, sequenced in a study of shared clonotypes between healthy human individuals. Naive CD8 cells were CD45RO-negative, positively selected for CCR7, excluding terminally differentiated effector memory CD45RA+ cells. TCRdb's copy holds only in-frame clones and misses some; the assay was immunoSEQ multiplex PCR. The table records about 820,000 clones, 80% to 95% of them present only once. The sample consisted of naive CD8+ T cells sorted from blood. These receptors came from a man aged 25-40 years in good health.

This clone was observed once. The chain has TRBV27 and TRBJ2-2; no reliable D call. Germline V lookup: CDR1 MNHEY, CDR2 SMNVEV (reference sequence). The CDR3 is 12 amino acids. Trimming took off 4 bases at V and 4 bases at J, with 4 bases between the two ends. This CDR3 reads CASSYLTGELFF. Here the CDR3 DNA reads TGTGCCAGCAGTTACCTCACCGGGGAGCTGTTTTTT.

The rearrangement uses TRBV5-1 and TRBJ2-3; the match to TRBD2 covers 7 bases. Germline V lookup: CDR1 SGHRS, CDR2 YFSETQ. The CDR3 sequence is 15 residues long. J gave up 6 bases and V 3 bases, and 10 bases lay outside the gene matches. The CDR3 nucleotides are TGCGCCAGCAGCTCGAAATTGGCGGGAGCGGATACGCAGTATTTT. This sequence encodes CASSSKLAGADTQYF.

The V and J genes are TRBV5-6 and TRBJ2-1; TRBD1 aligns across 7 bases. V lost 3 bases to trimming and J lost 0 bases; unmatched junction nucleotides: 3. The CDR3 loop spans 15 amino acids. Germline loops: CDR1 SGHDT, CDR2 YYEEEE. CDR3 sequence: CASSSSGGSYNEQFF. The CDR3 DNA follows: TGTGCCAGCAGCTCCTCAGGGGGCTCCTACAATGAGCAGTTCTTC.

J is TRBJ2-7 and V is TRBV5-1; TRBD2 matches 11 bases. Germline V gene sequence: CDR1 SGHRS, CDR2 YFSETQ. The ends lost 4 bases at V and 2 bases at J; junction bases unmatched: 11. The CDR3 is made up of 17 amino acids. The CDR3 coding sequence is TGCGCCAGCAGCCTCCCTCTAGCGGGAGGTTCTACCTACGAGCAGTACTTC. It encodes CASSLPLAGGSTYEQYF.

The chain is built from TRBV6-6 and TRBJ1-4; no reliable D call. In germline, CDR1 is MNHNY, CDR2 SVGAGI (reference sequence). Trimming left V 0 bases short and J 7 bases short, with 6 bases between. The CDR3 loop spans 13 amino acids. In DNA form, the CDR3 reads TGTGCCAGCAGTTACTCGCACGCTGAAAAACTGTTTTTT. This translates into CASSYSHAEKLFF.

The chain combines TRBV7-9 with TRBJ2-7; tentatively, D is TRBD1 (8 bases). The germline gives CDR1 SEHNR, CDR2 FQNEAQ (reference sequence). The CDR3 totals 14 residues. V gave up 6 bases and J gave up 3 bases, with 15 bases separating them. The CDR3 nucleotides are TGTGCCAGCAGAGCGGGACAGGCCGACTACGAGCAGTACTTC. It specifies CASRAGQADYEQYF. Together with reference TRBV7-9 and TRBJ2-7, the CDR3 gives the full variable domain: DTGVSQNPRHKITKRGQNVTFRCDPISEHNRLYWYRQTLGQGPEFLTYFQNEAQLEKSRLLSDRFSAERPKGSFSTLEIQRTEQGDSAMYLCASRAGQADYEQYFGPGTRLTVT.

The chain has TRBV28 and TRBJ1-4, with TRBD1 matching over 12 bases. The length of the CDR3 is 19 residues. Germline V gene lookup returns CDR1 MDHEN and CDR2 SYDVKM. The trim removed 4 bases at V and 7 bases at J, leaving 16 bases unmatched. The CDR3 loop reads CASSSPGTGGLSLGEKLFF. Here the CDR3 DNA reads TGTGCCAGCAGTTCCCCCGGGACAGGGGGCCTTTCATTGGGTGAAAAACTGTTTTTT.

V is TRBV7-9 and J is TRBJ2-7, with TRBD2 matching 7 bases. The CDR3 sequence is 14 residues long. Trimming removed 6 bases from V and 8 bases from J; junction bases left unmatched: 13. Germline V CDR1 and CDR2: SEHNR, FQNEAQ (reference sequence). The DNA of the CDR3 is TGTGCCAGCAGTCCGAAGGCGGGAGAGGTAAAGCAGTACTTC. Translated: CASSPKAGEVKQYF.

This clone was counted a single time. V is TRBV13 and J is TRBJ2-3; D remains unclear. This CDR3 contains 15 residues. Germline lookup yields CDR1 PRHDT and CDR2 FYEKMQ (reference sequence). V lost 5 bases to trimming and J lost 1 base, with 13 bases between them. CDR3 region: CASSPRISGTDTQYF. The CDR3 DNA reads TGTGCCAGCAGCCCTAGGATAAGTGGCACAGATACGCAGTATTTT.

V and J are TRBV4-1 and TRBJ2-1, with unresolved D. This CDR3 comprises 12 residues. V lost 0 bases, J lost 5 bases, and 2 bases lay in between. Germline CDR1 and CDR2: MGHRA and YSYEKL. CDR3 in amino acids: CASSQDDNEQFF. CDR3 nucleotide sequence: TGCGCCAGCAGCCAAGACGACAATGAGCAGTTCTTC.

The chain joins TRBV28 to TRBJ1-2; 7 bases align to TRBD1. This CDR3 has 14 amino acids. V was pared by 4 bases and J by 8 bases, with 10 bases of the junction left unmatched. CDR1 MDHEN and CDR2 SYDVKM come from the germline V gene. Here the CDR3 reads CASSSFGQAEGYTF. For the CDR3, the DNA is TGTGCCAGCAGTTCTTTTGGACAGGCAGAGGGCTACACCTTC.

This chain joins TRBV10-3 and TRBJ2-7; 8 nucleotides line up with TRBD1. Per germline, CDR1 ENHRY and CDR2 SYGVKD. J lost 2 bases, V lost 2 bases, and 2 bases had no gene match. The CDR3 totals 14 residues. The CDR3 nucleotides read TGTGCCATCAGTGAGGTGGACAGGGCCTACGAGCAGTACTTC. Translated: CAISEVDRAYEQYF.

The genes are TRBV29-1 and TRBJ2-2; D assignment may be TRBD1 or TRBD2 (5 bases each). The V end was cut by 5 bases, the J end by 5 bases, with 9 bases between. Germline V gene sequence: CDR1 SQVTM, CDR2 ANQGSEA. This CDR3 has 12 residues. The CDR3 nucleotides read TGCAGCGTTCAGAGGGGTACCGGGGAGCTGTTTTTT. This gives the protein CSVQRGTGELFF.

The chain combines TRBV9 with TRBJ1-2; D call uncertain. The length of the CDR3 is 18 residues. Germline V gene data show CDR1 as SGDLS and CDR2 as YYNGEE. Trimming removed 0 bases at V and 2 bases at J, with 20 bases between. CDR3 amino acids: CASSVGGFESTQNYGYTF. The CDR3, as DNA: TGTGCCAGCAGCGTAGGTGGCTTTGAAAGCACCCAGAACTATGGCTACACCTTC.

The chain carries TRBV7-8 and TRBJ1-4, with TRBD1 identical over 10 bases. CDR1 and CDR2 from the germline V gene are SGHVS and FQNEAQ. The CDR3 runs 15 residues. V lost 2 bases and J lost 8; bases outside the gene matches: 5. The CDR3 DNA follows: TGTGCCAGCAGCTTATCCGGGACAGGGGAGGAAAAACTGTTTTTT. Encoded protein: CASSLSGTGEEKLFF.

This clone was found a few times. The chain links TRBV6-6 to TRBJ1-1; 12 bases fit TRBD1. V was clipped by 3 bases and J by 5 bases; unmatched bases: 7. Germline V lookup: CDR1 MNHNY, CDR2 SVGAGI (reference sequence). This CDR3 comprises 16 residues. This CDR3 is CASSYRDRGPGTEAFF. The DNA of the CDR3 is TGTGCCAGCAGTTATCGGGACAGGGGGCCAGGAACTGAAGCTTTCTTT.

The rearrangement links TRBV4-1 to TRBJ1-4; the match to TRBD1 covers 7 bases. J was trimmed by 5 bases and V by 4 bases; bases with no gene match: 4. Germline V gene data show CDR1 as MGHRA and CDR2 as YSYEKL. This CDR3 comprises 14 residues. CDR3 bases: TGCGCCAGCAGCCCCCTGGGACAGAATGAAAAACTGTTTTTT. It specifies CASSPLGQNEKLFF.

This clone was counted a single time. This chain links TRBV11-3 with TRBJ2-1, with TRBD2 matching over 13 bases. J lost 7 bases, V lost 5 bases, and 11 bases had no gene match. The CDR3 is 17 residues long. Germline V lookup: CDR1 SGHNT, CDR2 YENEEA. CDR3 sequence reads: CASSEGVTSGRGNEQFF. The CDR3 bases are TGTGCCAGCAGCGAAGGGGTAACTAGCGGGAGGGGTAATGAGCAGTTCTTC.

V is TRBV6-5 and J is TRBJ1-2; no definite D call. This CDR3 has 14 amino acids. Trimming took off 5 bases at V and 4 bases at J, with 14 bases between the two ends. Germline CDR1 is MNHEY and CDR2 is SVGAGI. CDR3 loop: CASSPTAFSYGYTF. DNA for the CDR3: TGTGCCAGCAGTCCGACGGCGTTTAGCTATGGCTACACCTTC.

This chain joins TRBV4-3 and TRBJ2-6; D possibly uses TRBD1 or TRBD2 (5 bases each). This CDR3 has 16 amino acids. Germline V lookup: CDR1 LGHNA, CDR2 YSLEER. V was pared by 1 base and J by 3 bases, with 10 bases between. CDR3 sequence reads: CASSQVGVDGANVLTF. As DNA, the CDR3 is TGCGCCAGCAGCCAAGTGGGGGTAGATGGGGCCAACGTCCTGACTTTC.

The chain carries TRBV7-2 and TRBJ2-5; 9 positions agree with TRBD2. Germline CDR1 reads SGHTA; CDR2 reads FQGNSA. J lost 5 bases, V lost 1 base, and 8 bases had no gene match. The CDR3 is 16 amino acids. The CDR3 reads CASSLDVAGEMETQYF. CDR3 DNA sequence: TGTGCCAGCAGCTTAGATGTAGCGGGAGAAATGGAGACCCAGTACTTC. The full variable domain, in which reference TRBV7-2 and TRBJ2-5 provide the parts outside the CDR3, is GAGVSQSPSNKVTEKGKDVELRCDPISGHTALYWYRQSLGQGLEFLIYFQGNSAPDKSGLPSDRFSAERTGGSVSTLTIQRTQQEDSAVYLCASSLDVAGEMETQYFGPGTRLLVL.

The rearrangement joins TRBV7-9 to TRBJ1-1, with D hard to call. This CDR3 is built from 13 residues. The V end was cut by 1 base, the J end by 4 bases, with 7 bases between. The V gene's germline CDR1 is SEHNR and CDR2 FQNEAQ (reference sequence). The CDR3: CASSLGGSTEAFF. The CDR3 region has the DNA TGTGCCAGCAGCTTAGGAGGGAGCACTGAAGCTTTCTTT.

This clone was counted only a few times. The genes are TRBV9 and TRBJ1-2; no clear D. Trimming cost V 4 bases and J 4 bases, with 11 bases left between them. CDR3 size: 13 residues. CDR1 and CDR2 from the germline V gene are SGDLS and YYNGEE. CDR3 in DNA: TGTGCCAGCAGCCCCCGAGCAGGCTATGGCTACACCTTC. Amino acid sequence: CASSPRAGYGYTF.